The TCR beta chain described here comes from a study of blood T cell repertoires in COVID-19. Generated by immunoSEQ multiplex PCR, the TCRdb table keeps only in-frame clones and is missing some. This table holds about 370,000 clones, more than 80% found once. V shed 1 base and J shed 5 bases, with 9 bases lying between them. Germline lookup yields CDR1 KGHSH and CDR2 LQKENI. This CDR3 is 14 amino acids long. The chain uses TRBV18 and TRBJ1-5, with D perhaps matching TRBD1 (5 bases). This TCR derives from a woman younger than 45 with COVID-19, enrolled during active disease. The material sequenced was peripheral blood. CDR3 residues: CASSPLGGDQPQHF. The DNA for the CDR3 is TGTGCCAGCTCACCACTGGGAGGGGATCAGCCCCAGCATTTT.